This TCR beta chain was sequenced in a study of CD8 T cells in Susac syndrome. Study conclusions and caveats: Detection of Susac-specific public clones gave fewer than 20 in total CD8+ repertoires and roughly five in CD8+ TEMRA repertoires.

About this clonotype: The antigen is unknown.

The authors reverse transcribed roughly 0.5 to 1 ug RNA with random hexamers. immunoSEQ multiplex PCR amplified TCR beta CDR3 across 54 Vbeta, 13 Jbeta. A single record per CDR3 protein comes from TCRdb applying MiXCR to the immunoSEQ multiplex PCR reads. The sample shows some 130,000 distinct CDR3 sequences, 95% of them seen only once. The sample consisted of CD8+ T cells from PBMCs. The origin of this receptor is a human donor with Susac syndrome.

CDR3 sequence reads: CASSSGAVEAFF. The CDR3 DNA reads as TGTGCCAGCAGTTCTGGGGCAGTCGAAGCTTTCTTT. V usage is TRBV12-3 or TRBV12-4 and J usage is TRBJ1-1, with D perhaps matching TRBD1 (5 bases). This CDR3 spans 12 amino acids. The V and J ends lost 4 bases and 8 bases respectively, with 11 bases between them.